This T cell receptor (beta chain) appears in the sequencing data of a study of blood T cell repertoires in COVID-19. In the study overall: The samples span acute and convalescent COVID-19 from the United States, Italy and Spain. PBMCs, B-cell-depleted T cells, or T cells were the source of the cDNA or gDNA that made up the material.

The germline CDR1 and CDR2 sequences are SGHNT and YENEEA. J lost 0 bases, V lost 5 bases, and 8 bases had no gene match. CDR3 length: 19 residues. As processed by the authors: Cell counts per sample came from amplifying reference gene primers. Some clones are missing from TCRdb's copy, which holds only in-frame ones; the method was immunoSEQ multiplex PCR. V and J calls and clone size follow that table, whereas D and trimming were derived from the DNA. This sample has about 190,000 clones, with around 85% found just once. The receptor was derived from a woman in her fifties or sixties with acute or convalescent COVID-19. The sequencing input was peripheral blood. This chain uses TRBV11-3 with TRBJ2-4; 15 bases line up with TRBD2. CDR3 sequence reads: CASSPGTSGGSVAKNIQYF. Here the CDR3 DNA reads TGTGCCAGCAGCCCCGGGACTAGCGGGGGGTCCGTAGCCAAAAACATTCAGTACTTC.